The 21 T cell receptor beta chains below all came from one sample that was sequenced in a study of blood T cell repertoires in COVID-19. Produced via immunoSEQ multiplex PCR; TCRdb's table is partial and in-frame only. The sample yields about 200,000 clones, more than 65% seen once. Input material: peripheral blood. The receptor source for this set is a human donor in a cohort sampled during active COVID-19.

Written as DNA, the CDR3 is TGTGCCAGCTCACCCCAGGGACAGGGATCTGGCAATCAGCCCCAGCATTTT. Translation: CASSPQGQGSGNQPQHF. The chain combines TRBV18 with TRBJ1-5; 9 bases are shared with TRBD1. The germline V gene encodes CDR1 KGHSH and CDR2 LQKENI. This CDR3 region has 17 residues. Trimming at V came to 3 bases and at J to 2 bases, leaving 8 bases not matched to a gene.

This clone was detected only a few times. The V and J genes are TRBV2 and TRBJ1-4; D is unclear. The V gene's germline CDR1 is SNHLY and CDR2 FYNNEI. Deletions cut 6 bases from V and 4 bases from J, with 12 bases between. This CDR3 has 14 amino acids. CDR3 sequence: CASSRLGDNEKLFF. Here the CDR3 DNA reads TGTGCCAGCAGCCGCCTGGGAGATAATGAAAAACTGTTTTTT.

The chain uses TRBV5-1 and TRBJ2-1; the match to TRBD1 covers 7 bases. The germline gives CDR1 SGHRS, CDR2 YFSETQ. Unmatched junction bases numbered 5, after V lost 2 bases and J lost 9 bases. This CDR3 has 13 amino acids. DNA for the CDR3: TGCGCCAGCAGCTTTTCCAGGGACAGTGAGCAGTTCTTC. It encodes CASSFSRDSEQFF. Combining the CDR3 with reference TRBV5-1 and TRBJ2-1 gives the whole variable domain KAGVTQTPRYLIKTRGQQVTLSCSPISGHRSVSWYQQTPGQGLQFLFEYFSETQRNKGNFPGRFSGRQFSNSRSEMNVSTLELGDSALYLCASSFSRDSEQFFGPGTRLTVL.

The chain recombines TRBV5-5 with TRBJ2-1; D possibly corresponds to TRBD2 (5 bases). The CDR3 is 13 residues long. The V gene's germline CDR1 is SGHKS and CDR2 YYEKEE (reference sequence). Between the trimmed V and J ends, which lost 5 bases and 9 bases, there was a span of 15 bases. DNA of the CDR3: TGTGCCAGCAGTTTTTCGGCCAGCGGTGAGCAGTTCTTC. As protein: CASSFSASGEQFF.

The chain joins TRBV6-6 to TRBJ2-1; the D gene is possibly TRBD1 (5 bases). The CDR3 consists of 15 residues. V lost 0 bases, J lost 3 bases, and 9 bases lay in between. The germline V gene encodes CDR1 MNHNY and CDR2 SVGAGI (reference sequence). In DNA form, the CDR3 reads TGTGCCAGCAGTTACTCTGGACACTACTACAATGAGCAGTTCTTC. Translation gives CASSYSGHYYNEQFF.

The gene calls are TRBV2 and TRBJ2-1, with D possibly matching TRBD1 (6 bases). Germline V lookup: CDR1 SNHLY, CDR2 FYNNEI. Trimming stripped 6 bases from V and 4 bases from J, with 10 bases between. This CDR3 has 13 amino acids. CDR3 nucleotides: TGTGCCAGCAGAAAACAGGGATACAATGAGCAGTTCTTC. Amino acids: CASRKQGYNEQFF.

CDR3 DNA: TGTGCCAGTAGTATAGATCTGCGGACTAGCGGGCGGCGCTATTACAATGAGCAGTTCTTC. Translating it yields CASSIDLRTSGRRYYNEQFF. The chain uses TRBV19 and TRBJ2-1; 11 bases match TRBD2. CDR1 and CDR2 from the germline V gene are LNHDA and SQIVND (reference sequence). Unmatched junction bases numbered 14, after V lost 0 bases and J lost 4 bases. The CDR3 is 20 residues long.

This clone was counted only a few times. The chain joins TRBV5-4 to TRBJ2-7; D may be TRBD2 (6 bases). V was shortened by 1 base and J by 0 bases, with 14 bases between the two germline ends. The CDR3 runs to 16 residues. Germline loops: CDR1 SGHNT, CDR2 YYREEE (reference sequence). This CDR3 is CASSLYGGRSSYEQYF. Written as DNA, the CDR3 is TGTGCCAGCAGCTTGTATGGAGGGAGGAGCTCCTACGAGCAGTACTTC.

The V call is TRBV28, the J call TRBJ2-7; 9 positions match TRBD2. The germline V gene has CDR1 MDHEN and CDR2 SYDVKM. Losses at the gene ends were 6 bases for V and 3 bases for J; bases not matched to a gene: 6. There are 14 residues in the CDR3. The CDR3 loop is CASRDSGSFYEQYF. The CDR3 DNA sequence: TGTGCCAGCAGGGATAGCGGGAGTTTCTACGAGCAGTACTTC.

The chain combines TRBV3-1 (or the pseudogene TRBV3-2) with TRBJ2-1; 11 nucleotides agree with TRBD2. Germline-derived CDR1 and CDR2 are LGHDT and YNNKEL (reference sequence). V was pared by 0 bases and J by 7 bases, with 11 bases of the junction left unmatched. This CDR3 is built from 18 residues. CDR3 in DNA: TGTGCCAGCAGCCAAGACCTCGAAACTAGCGGGAGATGGAATGAGCAGTTCTTC. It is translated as CASSQDLETSGRWNEQFF.

CDR3 loop: CATNRWVGDTEAFF. CDR3 sequence (DNA): TGTGCCACGAATAGGTGGGTCGGAGACACTGAAGCTTTCTTT. The genes are TRBV15 and TRBJ1-1, with D hard to call. The CDR3 length is 14 residues. The germline gives CDR1 LNHNV, CDR2 YYDKDF (reference sequence). V shed 9 bases and J shed 3 bases, with 17 bases lying between them.

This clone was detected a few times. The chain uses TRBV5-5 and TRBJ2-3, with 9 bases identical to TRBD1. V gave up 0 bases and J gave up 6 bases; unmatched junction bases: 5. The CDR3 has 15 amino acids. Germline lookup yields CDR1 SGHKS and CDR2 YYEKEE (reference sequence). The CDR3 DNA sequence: TGTGCCAGCAGCTTGGTGGGACAGGGAGGGGATACGCAGTATTTT. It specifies CASSLVGQGGDTQYF. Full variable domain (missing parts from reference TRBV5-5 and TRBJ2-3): DAGVTQSPTHLIKTRGQQVTLRCSPISGHKSVSWYQQVLGQGPQFIFQYYEKEERGRGNFPDRFSARQFPNYSSELNVNALLLGDSALYLCASSLVGQGGDTQYFGPGTRLTVL.

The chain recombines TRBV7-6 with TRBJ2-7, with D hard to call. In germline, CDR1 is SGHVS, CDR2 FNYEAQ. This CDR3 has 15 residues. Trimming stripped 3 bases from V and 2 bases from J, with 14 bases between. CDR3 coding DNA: TGTGCCAGCAGCTTGCCTGGTCTTGGGCCCTACGAGCAGTACTTC. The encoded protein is CASSLPGLGPYEQYF.

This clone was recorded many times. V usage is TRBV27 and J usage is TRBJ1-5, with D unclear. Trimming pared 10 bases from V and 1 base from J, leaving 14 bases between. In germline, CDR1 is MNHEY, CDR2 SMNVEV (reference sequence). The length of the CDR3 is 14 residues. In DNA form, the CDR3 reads TGTGCCACCAAGGGAGGGAGGAGCAATCAGCCCCAGCATTTT. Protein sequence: CATKGGRSNQPQHF.

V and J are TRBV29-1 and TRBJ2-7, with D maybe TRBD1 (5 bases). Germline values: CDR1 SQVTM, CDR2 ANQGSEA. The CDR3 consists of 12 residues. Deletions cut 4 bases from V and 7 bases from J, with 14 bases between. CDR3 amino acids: CSVARGQGEQYF. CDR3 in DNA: TGCAGCGTTGCTCGCGGTCAGGGAGAGCAGTACTTC.

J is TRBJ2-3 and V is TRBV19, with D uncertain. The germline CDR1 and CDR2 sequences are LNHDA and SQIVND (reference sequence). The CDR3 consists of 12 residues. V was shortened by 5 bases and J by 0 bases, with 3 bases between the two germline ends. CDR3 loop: CASSRSTDTQYF. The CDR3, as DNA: TGTGCCAGTAGTCGGAGCACAGATACGCAGTATTTT.

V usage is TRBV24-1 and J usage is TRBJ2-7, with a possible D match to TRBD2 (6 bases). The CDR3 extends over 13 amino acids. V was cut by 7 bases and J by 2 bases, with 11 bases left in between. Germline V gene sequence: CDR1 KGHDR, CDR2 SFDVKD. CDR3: CATRRRETYEQYF. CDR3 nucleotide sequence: TGTGCCACCAGGCGCCGGGAGACCTACGAGCAGTACTTC.

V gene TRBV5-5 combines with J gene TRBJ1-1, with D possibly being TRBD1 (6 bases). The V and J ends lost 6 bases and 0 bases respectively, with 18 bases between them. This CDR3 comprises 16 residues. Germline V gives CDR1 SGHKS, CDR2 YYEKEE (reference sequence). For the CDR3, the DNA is TGTGCCAGCAACCGACAGGTCCTCGTGATGAACACTGAAGCTTTCTTT. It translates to CASNRQVLVMNTEAFF.

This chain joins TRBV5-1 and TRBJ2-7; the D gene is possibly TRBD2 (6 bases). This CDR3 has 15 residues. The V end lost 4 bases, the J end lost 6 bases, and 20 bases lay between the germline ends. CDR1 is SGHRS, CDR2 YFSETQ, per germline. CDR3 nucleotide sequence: TGCGCCAGCAGCCAGACAGCTTGGGACTGGGGCGAGCAGTACTTC. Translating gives CASSQTAWDWGEQYF.

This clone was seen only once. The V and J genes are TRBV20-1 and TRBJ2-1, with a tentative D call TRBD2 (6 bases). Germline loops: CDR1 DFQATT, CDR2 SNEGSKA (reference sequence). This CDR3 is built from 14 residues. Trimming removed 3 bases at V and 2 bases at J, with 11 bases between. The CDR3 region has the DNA TGCAGTGCTAGTGGGGCTAGCGCCTACAATGAGCAGTTCTTC. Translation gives CSASGASAYNEQFF.

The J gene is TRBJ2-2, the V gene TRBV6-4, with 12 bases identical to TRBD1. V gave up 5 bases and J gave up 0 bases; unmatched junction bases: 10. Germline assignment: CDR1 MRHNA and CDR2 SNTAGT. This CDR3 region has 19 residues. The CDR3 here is CASSRAPGQGASNTGELFF. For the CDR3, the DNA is TGTGCCAGCAGTAGGGCCCCGGGACAGGGGGCCTCGAACACCGGGGAGCTGTTTTTT.